This TCR beta chain was observed in a study of T-cell memory formation after mild COVID-19. Study results and limitations: Cross-reactive memory apparently joined, as some responding clones appeared in pre-infection memory.

Germline loops: CDR1 DFQATT, CDR2 SNEGSKA (reference sequence). The length of the CDR3 is 15 residues. Germline trimming cut 3 bases from V and 2 bases from J; bases unmatched to any gene: 8. This clonotype appeared many times. Its antigen remains unidentified. TCRdb reprocessed the 5' RACE reads with MiXCR, giving one entry per CDR3 protein. Seen here are 300,000 to 350,000 distinct CDR3 sequences, 10% to 15% observed once, and the top ten hold roughly 23%. The TCR originated in a man between 18 and 29 years old who had mild COVID-19 (a few samples of this study predate the infection). Cell type and time point are not known. The V gene is TRBV20-1, the J gene TRBJ2-3; 7 bases are shared with TRBD1. Source material: PBMCs or a T cell subset sorted from them (not recorded which). The CDR3 sequence: CSASETGPSTDTQYF. The DNA of the CDR3 is TGCAGTGCTAGCGAGACAGGGCCCTCCACAGATACGCAGTATTTT.